This T cell receptor beta chain stems from a study of blood T cell repertoires in COVID-19. About the research overall: Both acute and convalescent COVID-19 samples were obtained from the United States, Italy and Spain. The cDNA or gDNA used as material had been derived from T cells, B-cell-depleted T cells, or PBMCs.

As originally analysed: By means of reference gene primer amplification, nucleated cell counts were estimated. Measured with immunoSEQ multiplex PCR; TCRdb has only the in-frame clones, and not every one. D and trimming come from the DNA, and the V and J calls and clone size come from that table. Of 150,000 or so clones listed, around 73% are singletons. V lost 11 bases, J lost 4 bases, and 6 bases stayed unmatched. The CDR3 covers 13 residues. Germline CDR1 reads MDHEN; CDR2 reads SYDVKM. The sequence was collected from a woman in her 50s with active or convalescent COVID-19. The specimen was peripheral blood. This chain uses TRBV28 with TRBJ2-3; 10 bases match TRBD2. The CDR3 protein is CACSSGGADTQYF. The CDR3 nucleotides are TGTGCCTGCTCTAGCGGGGGTGCAGATACGCAGTATTTT.